Sequencing of this T cell receptor (beta chain) was carried out in a study of sequential checkpoint blockade in melanoma. Sequenced by immunoSEQ multiplex PCR; TCRdb stores in-frame clones only, minus some. The repertoire includes 15,000 to 20,000 clones, 60% to 75% of them detected once, and about an eighth sits in the top ten. Germline V gene data show CDR1 as SQVTM and CDR2 as ANQGSEA. This CDR3 comprises 13 residues. V lost 7 bases and J 7 bases, leaving 17 bases between the germline ends. The treatment is: randomized to nivolumab then ipilimumab (arm A) or the reverse (arm B). This clonotype originated in a human donor with melanoma. The material sequenced was CD8+ T cells sorted from blood (inferred from file names), taken from a patient given nivolumab and ipilimumab in sequence. This chain links TRBV29-1 with TRBJ2-1; TRBD2 might be the D (6 bases). This CDR3 is CSGPRDSRNEQFF. As DNA, the CDR3 is TGCAGCGGCCCCCGGGACTCGCGAAATGAGCAGTTCTTC.